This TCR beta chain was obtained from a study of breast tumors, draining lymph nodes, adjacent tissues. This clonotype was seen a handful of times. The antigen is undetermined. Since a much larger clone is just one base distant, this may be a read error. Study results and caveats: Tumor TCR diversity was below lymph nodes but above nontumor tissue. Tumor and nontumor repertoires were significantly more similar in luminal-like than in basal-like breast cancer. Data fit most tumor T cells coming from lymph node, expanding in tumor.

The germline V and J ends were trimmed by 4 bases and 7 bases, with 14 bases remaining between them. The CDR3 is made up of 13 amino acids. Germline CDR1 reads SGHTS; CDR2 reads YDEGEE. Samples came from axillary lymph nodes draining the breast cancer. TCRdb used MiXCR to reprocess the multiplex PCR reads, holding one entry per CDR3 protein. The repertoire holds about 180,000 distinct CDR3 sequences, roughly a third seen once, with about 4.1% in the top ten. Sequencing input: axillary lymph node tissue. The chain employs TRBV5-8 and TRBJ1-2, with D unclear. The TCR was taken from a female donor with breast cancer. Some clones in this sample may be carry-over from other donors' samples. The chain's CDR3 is CASSQRAAGGYTF. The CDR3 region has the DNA TGTGCCAGCAGCCAACGGGCTGCCGGTGGCTACACCTTC.